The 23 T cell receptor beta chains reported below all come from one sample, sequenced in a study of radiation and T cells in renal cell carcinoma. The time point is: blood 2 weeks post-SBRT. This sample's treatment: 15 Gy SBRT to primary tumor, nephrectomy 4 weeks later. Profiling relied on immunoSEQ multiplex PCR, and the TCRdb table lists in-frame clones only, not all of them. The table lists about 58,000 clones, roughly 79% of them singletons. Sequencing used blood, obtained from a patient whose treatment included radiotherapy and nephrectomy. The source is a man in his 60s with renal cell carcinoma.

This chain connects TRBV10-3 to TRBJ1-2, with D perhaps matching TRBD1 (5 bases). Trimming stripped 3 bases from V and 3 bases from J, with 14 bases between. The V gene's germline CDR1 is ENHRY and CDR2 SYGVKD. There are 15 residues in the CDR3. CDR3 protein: CAISEGPGPHYGYTF. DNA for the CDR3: TGTGCCATCAGTGAAGGGCCAGGGCCTCACTATGGCTACACCTTC.

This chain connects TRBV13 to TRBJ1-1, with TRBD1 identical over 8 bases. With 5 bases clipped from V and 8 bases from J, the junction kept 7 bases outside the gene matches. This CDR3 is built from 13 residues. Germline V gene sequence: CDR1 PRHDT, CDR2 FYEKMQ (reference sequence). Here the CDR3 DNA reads TGTGCCAGCAGCCCGGACAGGGCGTGGGAAGCTTTCTTT. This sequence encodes CASSPDRAWEAFF.

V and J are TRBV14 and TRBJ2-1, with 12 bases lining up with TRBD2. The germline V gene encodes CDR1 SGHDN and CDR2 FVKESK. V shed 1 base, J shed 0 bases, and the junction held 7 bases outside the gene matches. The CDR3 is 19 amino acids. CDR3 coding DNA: TGTGCCAGCAGCCAAGGGACTAGCGGGAAATACAGCTCCTACAATGAGCAGTTCTTC. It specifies CASSQGTSGKYSSYNEQFF.

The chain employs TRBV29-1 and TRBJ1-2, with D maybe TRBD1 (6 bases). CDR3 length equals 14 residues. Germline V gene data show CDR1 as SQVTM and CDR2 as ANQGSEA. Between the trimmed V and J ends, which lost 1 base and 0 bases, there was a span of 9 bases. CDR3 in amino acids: CSVEVGQSNYGYTF. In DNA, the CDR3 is TGCAGCGTTGAAGTTGGACAGTCTAACTATGGCTACACCTTC.

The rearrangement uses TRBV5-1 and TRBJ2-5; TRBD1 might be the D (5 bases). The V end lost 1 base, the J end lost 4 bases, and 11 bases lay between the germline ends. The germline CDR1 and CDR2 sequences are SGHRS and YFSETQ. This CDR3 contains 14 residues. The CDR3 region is CASSLQAGPETQYF. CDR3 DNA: TGCGCCAGCAGCTTGCAGGCAGGGCCAGAGACCCAGTACTTC.

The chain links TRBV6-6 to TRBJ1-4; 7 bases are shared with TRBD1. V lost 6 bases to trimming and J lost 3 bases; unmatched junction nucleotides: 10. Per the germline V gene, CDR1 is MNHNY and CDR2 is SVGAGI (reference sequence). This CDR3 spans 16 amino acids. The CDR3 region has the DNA TGTGCCAGCAGCCCCCTCGGGACAGAGCCTAATGAAAAACTGTTTTTT. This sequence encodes CASSPLGTEPNEKLFF.

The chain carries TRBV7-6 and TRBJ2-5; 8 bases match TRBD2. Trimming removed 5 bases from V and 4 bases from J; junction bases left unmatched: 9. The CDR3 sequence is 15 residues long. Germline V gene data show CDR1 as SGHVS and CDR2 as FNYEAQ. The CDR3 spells CASSPWSSGTETQYF. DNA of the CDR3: TGTGCCAGCAGCCCCTGGAGTAGCGGGACAGAGACCCAGTACTTC.

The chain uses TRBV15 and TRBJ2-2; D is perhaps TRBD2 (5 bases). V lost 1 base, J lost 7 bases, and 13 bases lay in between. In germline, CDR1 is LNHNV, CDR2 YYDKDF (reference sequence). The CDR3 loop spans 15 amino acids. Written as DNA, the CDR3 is TGTGCCACCAGCAGAGGAGAGAGGGCGGTCGGGGAGCTGTTTTTT. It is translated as CATSRGERAVGELFF.

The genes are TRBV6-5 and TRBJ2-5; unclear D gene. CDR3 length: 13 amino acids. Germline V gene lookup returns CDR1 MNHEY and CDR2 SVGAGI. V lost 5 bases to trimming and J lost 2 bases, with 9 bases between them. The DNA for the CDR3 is TGTGCCAGCAGTCCCGAGGATCAAGAGACCCAGTACTTC. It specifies CASSPEDQETQYF.

The CDR3, as DNA: TGTGCCAGCAGTGATTCTGCGGCAAGAGCTAACTATGGCTACACCTTC. As protein: CASSDSAARANYGYTF. The chain has TRBV25-1 and TRBJ1-2; D gene uncertain. Trimming stripped 3 bases from V and 0 bases from J, with 14 bases between. The CDR3 loop spans 16 amino acids. Germline CDR1 MGHDK, CDR2 SYGVNS.

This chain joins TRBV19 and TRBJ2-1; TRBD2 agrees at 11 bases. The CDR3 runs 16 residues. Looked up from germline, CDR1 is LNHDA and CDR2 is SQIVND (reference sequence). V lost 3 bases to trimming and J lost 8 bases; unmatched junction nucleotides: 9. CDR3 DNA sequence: TGTGCCAGTAGTATTCAGACTAGCGGGGAGAGCCATGAGCAGTTCTTC. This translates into CASSIQTSGESHEQFF.

DNA for the CDR3: TGTGCCAGCAGTGAAGCAGGGTTCTCTGAAGCTTTCTTT. Translation: CASSEAGFSEAFF. The chain has TRBV2 and TRBJ1-1, with D hard to call. Germline-derived CDR1 and CDR2 are SNHLY and FYNNEI. The V and J ends lost 0 bases and 6 bases respectively, with 8 bases between them. The CDR3 runs 13 residues.

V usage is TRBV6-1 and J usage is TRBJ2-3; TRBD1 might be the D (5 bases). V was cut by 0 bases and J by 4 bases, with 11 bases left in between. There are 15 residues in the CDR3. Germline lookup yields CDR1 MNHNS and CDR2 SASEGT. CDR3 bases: TGTGCCAGCAGTGAAGCGGCAGGGAATTCAGATACGCAGTATTTT. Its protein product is CASSEAAGNSDTQYF.

CDR3 residues: CASSLVGGANEQFF. Here the CDR3 DNA reads TGTGCCAGCAGCTTAGTCGGGGGGGCGAATGAGCAGTTCTTC. The chain joins TRBV11-3 to TRBJ2-1; 8 nucleotides line up with TRBD2. The CDR3 spans 14 residues. CDR1 is SGHNT, CDR2 YENEEA, per germline. V shed 1 base and J 7 bases; nucleotides not matched to a gene: 3.

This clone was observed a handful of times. The CDR3 sequence is CASHQGSSGNTIYF. As DNA, the CDR3 is TGTGCCAGCCATCAGGGGAGCTCTGGAAACACCATATATTTT. This chain uses TRBV28 with TRBJ1-3, with D tentatively TRBD1 (6 bases). The germline CDR1 and CDR2 sequences are MDHEN and SYDVKM. V lost 8 bases, J lost 0 bases, and 11 bases lay in between. This CDR3 spans 14 amino acids.

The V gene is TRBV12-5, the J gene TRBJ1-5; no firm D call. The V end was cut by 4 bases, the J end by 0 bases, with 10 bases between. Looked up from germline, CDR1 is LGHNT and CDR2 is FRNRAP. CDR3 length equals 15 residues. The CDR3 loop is CASGWQADSNQPQHF. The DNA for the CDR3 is TGTGCTAGTGGTTGGCAGGCTGATAGCAATCAGCCCCAGCATTTT.

CDR3 bases: TGTGCCATCAGTGCCGCGACAGGCTCCGAGCAGTACTTC. Protein: CAISAATGSEQYF. The J gene is TRBJ2-5, the V gene TRBV10-3; D is perhaps TRBD1 (6 bases). The assigned J gene may be wrong: the sequence end matches TRBJ2-7 better. The germline V gene encodes CDR1 ENHRY and CDR2 SYGVKD. The CDR3 spans 13 residues.

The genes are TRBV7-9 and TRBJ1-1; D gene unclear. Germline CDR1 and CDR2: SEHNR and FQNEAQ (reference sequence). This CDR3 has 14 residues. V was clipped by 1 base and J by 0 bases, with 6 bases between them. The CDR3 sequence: CASSLGAMNTEAFF. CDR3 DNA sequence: TGTGCCAGCAGCTTAGGGGCTATGAACACTGAAGCTTTCTTT.

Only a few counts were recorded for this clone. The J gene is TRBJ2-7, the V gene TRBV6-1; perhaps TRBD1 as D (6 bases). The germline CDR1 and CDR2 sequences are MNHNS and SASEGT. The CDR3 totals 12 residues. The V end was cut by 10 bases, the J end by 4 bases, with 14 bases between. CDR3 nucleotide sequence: TGTGCCACCCAGGGGAATGGGTACGAGCAGTACGTC. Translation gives CATQGNGYEQYV.

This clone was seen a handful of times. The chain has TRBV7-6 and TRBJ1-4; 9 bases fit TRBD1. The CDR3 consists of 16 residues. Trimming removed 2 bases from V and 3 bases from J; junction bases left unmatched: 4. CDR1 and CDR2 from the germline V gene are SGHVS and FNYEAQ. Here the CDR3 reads CASSLMDRGPNEKLFF. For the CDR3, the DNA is TGTGCCAGCAGCTTAATGGACAGGGGACCTAATGAAAAACTGTTTTTT. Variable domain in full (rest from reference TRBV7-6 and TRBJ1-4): GAGVSQSPRYKVTKRGQDVALRCDPISGHVSLYWYRQALGQGPEFLTYFNYEAQQDKSGLPNDRFSAERPEGSISTLTIQRTEQRDSAMYRCASSLMDRGPNEKLFFGSGTQLSVL.

The CDR3 reads CASSPGLYNEQFF. The CDR3 DNA reads TGTGCCAGCAGCCCGGGACTGTACAATGAGCAGTTCTTC. The chain employs TRBV11-2 and TRBJ2-1; D is possibly TRBD2 (6 bases). Germline V CDR1 and CDR2: SGHAT, FQNNGV. The length of the CDR3 is 13 residues. The V and J ends lost 5 bases and 4 bases respectively, with 9 bases between them.

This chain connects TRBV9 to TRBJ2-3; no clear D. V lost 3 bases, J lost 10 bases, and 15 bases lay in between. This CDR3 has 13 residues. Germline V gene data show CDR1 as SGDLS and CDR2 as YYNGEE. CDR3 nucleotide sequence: TGTGCCAGCAGCGAGCCCCATGATGATCCGCAGTATTTT. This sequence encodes CASSEPHDDPQYF.

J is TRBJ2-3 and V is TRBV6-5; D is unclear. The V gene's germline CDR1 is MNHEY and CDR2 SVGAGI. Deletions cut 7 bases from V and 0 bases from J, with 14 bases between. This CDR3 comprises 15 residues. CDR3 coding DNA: TGTGCCAGCATAAAGTCAGGTGCGAGCACAGATACGCAGTATTTT. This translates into CASIKSGASTDTQYF.